A selection of T cell receptor beta chains follows, all from one sample in a study of blood T cells in healthy people across ages. TCRdb re-called the 5' RACE reads through MiXCR, storing one row per CDR3 protein. The top ten hold roughly 12% of the sample, which has fewer than 2,000,000 distinct CDR3 sequences, roughly a third seen once. The sequenced sample consisted of blood. The receptors originated from a woman in her twenties or thirties in good health. The CDR3 runs from the conserved cysteine through the conserved F or W. D genes are given only for firm matches. Clone size is not always given. Where it is, it says once, few, many or a class for expanded clones.

clone_size,v_call,cdr3_length,j_call,d_call,cdr3_nt,cdr3_aa
few,TRBV3-1,13,TRBJ1-2,-,TGTGCCAGCAGCCAAGAGGTCAGCTATGGCTACACCTTC,CASSQEVSYGYTF
few,TRBV20-1,15,TRBJ2-7,-,TGCAGTGCTAGAGATCCGGGGAGGCTCTCCTACGAGCAGTACTTC,CSARDPGRLSYEQYF
-,TRBV27,15,TRBJ2-7,-,TGTGCCAGCAGTTTATCGCGAGGAAACTCCTACGAGCAGTACTTC,CASSLSRGNSYEQYF
-,TRBV7-9,13,TRBJ2-7,-,TGTGCCAGCAGCTTAGTCGCGGGCCACGAGCAGTACTTC,CASSLVAGHEQYF
few,TRBV27,13,TRBJ2-7,-,TGTGCCAGCAGTGCGTGGGGGGCTGGGGAGCAGTACTTC,CASSAWGAGEQYF
-,TRBV30,12,TRBJ2-4,TRBD2,TGTGCCTGGAGCACCGGGACTAGCGTTCAGTACTTC,CAWSTGTSVQYF
-,TRBV7-3,14,TRBJ2-1,-,TGTGCCAGCAGCTTATCGGCAGGGCAAGAGACCCAGTTCTTC,CASSLSAGQETQFF
-,TRBV10-3,17,TRBJ1-1,-,TGTGCCATCAGTGAGTCGACGGCCGGAGGGAAGAACACTGAAGCTTTCTTT,CAISESTAGGKNTEAFF
-,TRBV9,17,TRBJ2-3,TRBD2,TGTGCCAGCAGCGTCGGACTAGCGGGAAGAGCGACAGATACGCAGTATTTT,CASSVGLAGRATDTQYF
-,TRBV28,17,TRBJ2-2,TRBD1,TGTGCCAGCAGTTTCCGTAAAAACAGGGGCGGCACCGGGGAGCTGTTTTTT,CASSFRKNRGGTGELFF
-,TRBV2,11,TRBJ2-1,-,TGTGCCAGCAGTGTTAATGATGAGCAGTTCTTC,CASSVNDEQFF
-,TRBV28,11,TRBJ2-7,-,TGTGCCAGCGGACACGAATACGAGCAGTACTTC,CASGHEYEQYF
-,TRBV6-1,12,TRBJ1-2,TRBD1,TGTGCCAGCACGACAGGGGACTATGGCTACACCTTC,CASTTGDYGYTF
-,TRBV4-1,16,TRBJ1-6,-,TGCGCCAGCAGCCTCTCGGGTGGGGGCGTTAATTCACCCCTCCACTTT,CASSLSGGGVNSPLHF
many,TRBV12-3/TRBV12-4,14,TRBJ1-2,TRBD1,TGTGCCAGCAGTTCCCGACAGGGGGACTATGGCTACACCTTC,CASSSRQGDYGYTF
-,TRBV10-2,13,TRBJ2-5,-,TGCGCCGGCAGTAAGGGTCAGGGATTGGAGCAGTACTTC,CAGSKGQGLEQYF
-,TRBV3-1,16,TRBJ2-7,TRBD1,TGTGCCAGCAGCCAAAGTTTCAACAGGGGAAGAGACGAGCAGTACTTC,CASSQSFNRGRDEQYF
-,TRBV27,15,TRBJ1-1,TRBD1,TGTGCCAGCAGCTGGACAGGGGGAATAAACACTGAAGCTTTCTTT,CASSWTGGINTEAFF
-,TRBV19,15,TRBJ1-5,-,TGTGCCAGTAGAACAGACGGGGGGAACAATCAGCCCCAGCATTTT,CASRTDGGNNQPQHF
once,TRBV20-1,14,TRBJ2-5,-,TGCAGTGCTAGACCAGCGGCAGGTCCAGAGACCCAGTACTTC,CSARPAAGPETQYF